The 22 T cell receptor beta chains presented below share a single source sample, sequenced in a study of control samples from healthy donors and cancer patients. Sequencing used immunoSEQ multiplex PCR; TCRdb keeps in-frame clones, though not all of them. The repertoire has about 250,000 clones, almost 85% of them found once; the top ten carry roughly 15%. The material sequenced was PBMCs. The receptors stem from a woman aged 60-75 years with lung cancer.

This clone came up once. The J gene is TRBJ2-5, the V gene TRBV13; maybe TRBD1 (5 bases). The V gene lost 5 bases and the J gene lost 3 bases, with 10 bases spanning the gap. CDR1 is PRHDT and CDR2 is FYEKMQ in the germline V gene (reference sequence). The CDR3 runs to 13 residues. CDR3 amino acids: CASSTRQKETQYF. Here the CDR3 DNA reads TGTGCCAGCAGCACCCGACAGAAAGAGACCCAGTACTTC.

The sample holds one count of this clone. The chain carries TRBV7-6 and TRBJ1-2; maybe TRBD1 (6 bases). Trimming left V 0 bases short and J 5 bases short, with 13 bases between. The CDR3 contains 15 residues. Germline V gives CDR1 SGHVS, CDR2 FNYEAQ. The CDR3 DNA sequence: TGTGCCAGCAGCTTAGCTAACAGGGTCGGTTATGGCTACACCTTC. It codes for CASSLANRVGYGYTF.

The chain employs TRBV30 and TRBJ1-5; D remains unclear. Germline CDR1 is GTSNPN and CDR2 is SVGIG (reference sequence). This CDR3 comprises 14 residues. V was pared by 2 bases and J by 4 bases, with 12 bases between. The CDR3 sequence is CAWSSLDANQPQHF. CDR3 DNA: TGTGCCTGGAGTAGTCTCGACGCAAATCAGCCCCAGCATTTT.

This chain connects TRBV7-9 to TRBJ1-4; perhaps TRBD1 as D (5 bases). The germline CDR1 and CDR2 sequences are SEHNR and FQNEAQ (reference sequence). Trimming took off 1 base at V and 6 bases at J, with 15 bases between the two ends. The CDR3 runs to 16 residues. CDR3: CASSLGGAGRDEKLFF. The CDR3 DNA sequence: TGTGCCAGCAGCTTAGGAGGGGCAGGTCGGGATGAAAAACTGTTTTTT.

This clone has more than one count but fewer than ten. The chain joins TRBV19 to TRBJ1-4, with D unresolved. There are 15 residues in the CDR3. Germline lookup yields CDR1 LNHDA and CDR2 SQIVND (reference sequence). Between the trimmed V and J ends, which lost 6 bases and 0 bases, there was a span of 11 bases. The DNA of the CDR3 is TGTGCCAGTAGGGCGGACCTCTCAACTAATGAAAAACTGTTTTTT. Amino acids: CASRADLSTNEKLFF.

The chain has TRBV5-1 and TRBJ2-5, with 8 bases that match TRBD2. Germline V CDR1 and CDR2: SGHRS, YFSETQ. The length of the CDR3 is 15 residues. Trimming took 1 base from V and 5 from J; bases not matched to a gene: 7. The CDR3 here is CASSLIAGGRETQYF. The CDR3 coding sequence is TGCGCCAGCAGCTTGATTGCGGGGGGCCGTGAGACCCAGTACTTC. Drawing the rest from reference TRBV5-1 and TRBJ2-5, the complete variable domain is KAGVTQTPRYLIKTRGQQVTLSCSPISGHRSVSWYQQTPGQGLQFLFEYFSETQRNKGNFPGRFSGRQFSNSRSEMNVSTLELGDSALYLCASSLIAGGRETQYFGPGTRLLVL.

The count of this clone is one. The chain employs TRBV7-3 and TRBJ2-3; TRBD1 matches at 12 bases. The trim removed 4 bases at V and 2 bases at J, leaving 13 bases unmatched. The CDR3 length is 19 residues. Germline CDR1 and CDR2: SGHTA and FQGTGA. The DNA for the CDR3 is TGTGCCAGCAGCTCCTGGGACAGGGGGCAATTGTGGATCACAGATACGCAGTATTTT. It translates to CASSSWDRGQLWITDTQYF.

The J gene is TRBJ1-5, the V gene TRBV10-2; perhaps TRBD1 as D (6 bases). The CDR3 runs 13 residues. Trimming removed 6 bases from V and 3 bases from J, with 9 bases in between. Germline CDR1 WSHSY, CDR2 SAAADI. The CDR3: CASSQGLNQPQHF. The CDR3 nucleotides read TGCGCCAGCAGCCAGGGGCTCAATCAGCCCCAGCATTTT.

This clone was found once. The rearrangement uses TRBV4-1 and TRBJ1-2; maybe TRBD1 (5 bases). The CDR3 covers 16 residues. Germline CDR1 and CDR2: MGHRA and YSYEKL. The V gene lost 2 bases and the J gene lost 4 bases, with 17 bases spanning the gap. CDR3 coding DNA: TGCGCCAGCAGCCAATCCCCTTTAACAGGCAGCTATGGCTACACCTTC. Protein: CASSQSPLTGSYGYTF.

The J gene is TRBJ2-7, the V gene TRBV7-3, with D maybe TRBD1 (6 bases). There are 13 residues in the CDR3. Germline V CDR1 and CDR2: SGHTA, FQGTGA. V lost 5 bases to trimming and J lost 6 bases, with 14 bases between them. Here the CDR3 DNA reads TGTGCCAGCAGCACCCACAGGGATGGCGAGCAGTACTTC. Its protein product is CASSTHRDGEQYF.

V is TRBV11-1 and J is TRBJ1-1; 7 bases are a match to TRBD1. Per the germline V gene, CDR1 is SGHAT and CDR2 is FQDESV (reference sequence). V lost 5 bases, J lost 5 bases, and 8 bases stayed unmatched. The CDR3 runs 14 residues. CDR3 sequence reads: CASSRRQGGTEAFF. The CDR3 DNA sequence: TGTGCCAGCAGCAGGCGACAGGGAGGGACTGAAGCTTTCTTT.

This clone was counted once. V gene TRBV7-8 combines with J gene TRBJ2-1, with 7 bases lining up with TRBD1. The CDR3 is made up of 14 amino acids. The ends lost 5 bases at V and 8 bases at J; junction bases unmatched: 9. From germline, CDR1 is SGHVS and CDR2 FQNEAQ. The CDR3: CASSTGDPRYEQFF. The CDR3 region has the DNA TGTGCCAGCAGCACAGGGGACCCTCGCTATGAGCAGTTCTTC.

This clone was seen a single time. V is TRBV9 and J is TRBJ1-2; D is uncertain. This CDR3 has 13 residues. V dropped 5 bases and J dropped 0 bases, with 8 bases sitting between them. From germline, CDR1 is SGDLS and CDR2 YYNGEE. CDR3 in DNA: TGTGCCAGCAGTAATAGGGCTAACTATGGCTACACCTTC. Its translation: CASSNRANYGYTF.

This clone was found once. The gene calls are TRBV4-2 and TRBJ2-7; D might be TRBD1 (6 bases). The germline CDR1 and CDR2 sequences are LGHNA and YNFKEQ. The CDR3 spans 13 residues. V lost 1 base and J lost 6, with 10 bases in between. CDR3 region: CASSQVQGSEQYF. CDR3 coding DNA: TGTGCCAGCAGCCAAGTACAGGGAAGCGAGCAGTACTTC.

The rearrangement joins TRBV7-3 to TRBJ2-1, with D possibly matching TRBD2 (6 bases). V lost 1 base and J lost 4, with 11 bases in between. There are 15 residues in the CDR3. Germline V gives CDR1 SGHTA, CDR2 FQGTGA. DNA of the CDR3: TGTGCCAGCAGCTTAATTAGTGCGGGATACAATGAGCAGTTCTTC. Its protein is CASSLISAGYNEQFF.

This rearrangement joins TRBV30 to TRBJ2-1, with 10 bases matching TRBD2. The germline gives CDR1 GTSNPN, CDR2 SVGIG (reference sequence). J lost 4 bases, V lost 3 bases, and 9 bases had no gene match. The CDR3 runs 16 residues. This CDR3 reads CAWRSGRVRPYNEQFF. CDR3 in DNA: TGTGCCTGGAGGAGCGGGAGGGTGAGGCCATACAATGAGCAGTTCTTC.

As DNA, the CDR3 is TGTGCCAGCAGTTTTATCACCTCTGGGGCCAACGTCCTGACTTTC. Translation gives CASSFITSGANVLTF. The chain is built from TRBV27 and TRBJ2-6; D ambiguous. CDR1 and CDR2 from the germline V gene are MNHEY and SMNVEV (reference sequence). CDR3 size: 15 residues. The V end was cut by 3 bases, the J end by 0 bases, with 6 bases between.

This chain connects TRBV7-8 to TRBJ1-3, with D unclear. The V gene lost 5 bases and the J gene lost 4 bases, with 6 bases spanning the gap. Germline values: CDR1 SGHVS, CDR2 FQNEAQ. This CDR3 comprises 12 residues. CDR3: CASSGLGNTIYF. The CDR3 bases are TGTGCCAGCAGCGGACTCGGAAACACCATATATTTT.

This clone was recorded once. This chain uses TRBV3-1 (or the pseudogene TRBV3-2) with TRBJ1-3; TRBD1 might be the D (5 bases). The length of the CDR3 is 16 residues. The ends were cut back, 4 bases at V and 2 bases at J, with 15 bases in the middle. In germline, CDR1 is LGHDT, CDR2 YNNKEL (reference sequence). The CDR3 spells CASSRGGYSAGNTIYF. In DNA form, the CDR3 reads TGTGCCAGCAGCCGGGGGGGGTATTCGGCTGGAAACACCATATATTTT.

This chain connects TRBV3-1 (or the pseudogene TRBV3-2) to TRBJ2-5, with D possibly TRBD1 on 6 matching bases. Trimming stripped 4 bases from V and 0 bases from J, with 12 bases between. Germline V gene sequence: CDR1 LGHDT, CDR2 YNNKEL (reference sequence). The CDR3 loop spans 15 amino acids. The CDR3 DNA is TGTGCCAGCAGCCTCACCCGGACAGACCAAGAGACCCAGTACTTC. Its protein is CASSLTRTDQETQYF.

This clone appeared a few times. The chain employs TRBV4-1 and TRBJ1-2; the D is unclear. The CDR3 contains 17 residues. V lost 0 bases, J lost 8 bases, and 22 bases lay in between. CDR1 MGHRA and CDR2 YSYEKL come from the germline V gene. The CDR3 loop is CASSQEGLRSRREGYTF. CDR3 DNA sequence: TGCGCCAGCAGCCAAGAAGGGCTACGGAGTAGGCGAGAGGGCTACACCTTC.

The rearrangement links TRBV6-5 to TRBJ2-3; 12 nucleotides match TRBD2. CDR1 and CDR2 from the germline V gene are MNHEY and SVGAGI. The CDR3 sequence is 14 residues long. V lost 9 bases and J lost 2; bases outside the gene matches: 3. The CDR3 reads CASRLAGDTDTQYF. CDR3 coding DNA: TGTGCCAGTCGACTAGCGGGAGACACAGATACGCAGTATTTT.